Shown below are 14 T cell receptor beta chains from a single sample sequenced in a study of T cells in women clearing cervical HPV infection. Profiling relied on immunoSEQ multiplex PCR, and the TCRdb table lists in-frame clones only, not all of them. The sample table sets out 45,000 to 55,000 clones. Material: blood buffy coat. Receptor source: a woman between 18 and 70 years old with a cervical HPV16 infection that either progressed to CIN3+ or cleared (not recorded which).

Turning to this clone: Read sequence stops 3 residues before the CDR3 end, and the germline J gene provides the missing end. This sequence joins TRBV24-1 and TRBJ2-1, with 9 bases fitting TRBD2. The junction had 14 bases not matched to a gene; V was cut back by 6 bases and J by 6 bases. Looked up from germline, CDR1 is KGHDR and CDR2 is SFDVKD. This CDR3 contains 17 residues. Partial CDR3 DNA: TGTGCCACCAGTAAACAGGGTGGGGTAGCGGGAGCCAATGAG. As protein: CATSKQGGVAGANE. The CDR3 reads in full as CATSKQGGVAGANEQFF.

The DNA read from the CDR3 is TGCGCCAGCATCAACACGGGGGGAGGCACCGGGGAG. This encodes CASINTGGGTGE. The CDR3 reads in full as CASINTGGGTGELFF. J is TRBJ2-2 and V is TRBV4-1; 7 nucleotides agree with TRBD2. The read ends 3 residues before the CDR3 terminus; that terminus is restored from the germline J gene. The CDR3 loop spans 15 amino acids. Germline V gene sequence: CDR1 MGHRA, CDR2 YSYEKL. The V and J ends lost 7 bases and 4 bases, in that order; junction bases with no gene match: 9.

This CDR3 is CASSLGGHSNQPQHF. The CDR3 bases that were read are TGTGCCAGCAGCTTAGGGGGACATAGCAATCAGCCC. V and J are TRBV7-2 and TRBJ1-5; the D gene is possibly TRBD1 (6 bases). The missing CDR3 end, 3 residues past where the read stops, is filled in from the germline J gene. Germline CDR1 and CDR2: SGHTA and FQGNSA. The CDR3 spans 15 residues. V lost 1 base and J 0 bases, leaving 7 bases between the germline ends.

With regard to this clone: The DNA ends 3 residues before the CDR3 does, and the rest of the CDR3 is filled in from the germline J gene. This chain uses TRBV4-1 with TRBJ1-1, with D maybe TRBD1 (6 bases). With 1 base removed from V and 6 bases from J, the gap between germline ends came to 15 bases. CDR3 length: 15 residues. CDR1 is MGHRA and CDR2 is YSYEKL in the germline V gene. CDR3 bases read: TGCGCCAGCAGCCAAGTAGAGGGCAGGGGATCTGAA. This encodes CASSQVEGRGSE. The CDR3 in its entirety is CASSQVEGRGSEAFF.

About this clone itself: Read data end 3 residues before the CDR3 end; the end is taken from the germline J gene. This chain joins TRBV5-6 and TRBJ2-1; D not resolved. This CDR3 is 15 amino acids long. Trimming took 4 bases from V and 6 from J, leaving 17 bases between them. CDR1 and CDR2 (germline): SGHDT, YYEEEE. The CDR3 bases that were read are TGTGCCAGCAGCGCGTTTAACTTAAAGGGCAATGAG. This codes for CASSAFNLKGNE. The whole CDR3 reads CASSAFNLKGNEQFF.

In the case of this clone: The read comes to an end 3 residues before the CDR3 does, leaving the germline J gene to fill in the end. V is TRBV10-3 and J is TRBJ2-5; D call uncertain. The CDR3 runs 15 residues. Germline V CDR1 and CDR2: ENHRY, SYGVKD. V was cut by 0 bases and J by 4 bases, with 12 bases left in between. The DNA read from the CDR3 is TGTGCCATCAGTGAGTCGGCGGATTACTTAGAGACC. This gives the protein CAISESADYLET. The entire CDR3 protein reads CAISESADYLETQYF.

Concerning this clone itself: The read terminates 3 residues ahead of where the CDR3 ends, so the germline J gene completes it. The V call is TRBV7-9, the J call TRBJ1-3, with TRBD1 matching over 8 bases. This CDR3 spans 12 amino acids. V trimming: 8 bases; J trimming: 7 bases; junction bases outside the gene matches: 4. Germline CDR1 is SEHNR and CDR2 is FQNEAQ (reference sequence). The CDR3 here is CASGQGVNTIYF. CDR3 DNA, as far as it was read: TGTGCCAGCGGACAGGGAGTTAACACC.

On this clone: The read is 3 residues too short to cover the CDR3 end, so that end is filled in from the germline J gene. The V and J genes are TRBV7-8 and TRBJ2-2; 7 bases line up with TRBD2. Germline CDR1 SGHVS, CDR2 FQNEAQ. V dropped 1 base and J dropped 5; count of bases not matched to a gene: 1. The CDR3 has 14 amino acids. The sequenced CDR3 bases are TGTGCCAGCAGCTTAGAACTAGCGACCGGGGAG. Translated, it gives CASSLELATGE. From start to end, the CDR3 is CASSLELATGELFF.

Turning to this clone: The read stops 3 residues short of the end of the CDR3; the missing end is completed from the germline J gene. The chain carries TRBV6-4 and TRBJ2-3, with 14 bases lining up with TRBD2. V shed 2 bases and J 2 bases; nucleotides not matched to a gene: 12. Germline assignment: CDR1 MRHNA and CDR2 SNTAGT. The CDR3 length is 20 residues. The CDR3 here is CASSDLMGLAGAPSTDTQYF. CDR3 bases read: TGTGCCAGCAGTGACCTGATGGGACTAGCGGGGGCACCATCCACAGATACG.

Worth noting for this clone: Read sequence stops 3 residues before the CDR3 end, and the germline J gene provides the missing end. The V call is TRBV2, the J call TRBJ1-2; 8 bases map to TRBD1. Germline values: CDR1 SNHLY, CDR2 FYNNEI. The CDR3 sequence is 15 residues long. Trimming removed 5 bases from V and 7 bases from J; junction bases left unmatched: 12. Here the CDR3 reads CASSLKAGGAGGYTF. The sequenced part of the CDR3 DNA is TGTGCCAGCAGTCTGAAGGCAGGGGGCGCAGGTGGC.

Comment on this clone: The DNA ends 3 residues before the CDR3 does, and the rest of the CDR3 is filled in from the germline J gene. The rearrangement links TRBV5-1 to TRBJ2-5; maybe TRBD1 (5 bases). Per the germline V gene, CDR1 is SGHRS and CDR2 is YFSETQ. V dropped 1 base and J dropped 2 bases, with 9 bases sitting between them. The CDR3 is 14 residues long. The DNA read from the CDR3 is TGCGCCAGCAGCTTGTCCTCAGGGCAAGAGACC. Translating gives CASSLSSGQET. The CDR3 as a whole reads CASSLSSGQETQYF.

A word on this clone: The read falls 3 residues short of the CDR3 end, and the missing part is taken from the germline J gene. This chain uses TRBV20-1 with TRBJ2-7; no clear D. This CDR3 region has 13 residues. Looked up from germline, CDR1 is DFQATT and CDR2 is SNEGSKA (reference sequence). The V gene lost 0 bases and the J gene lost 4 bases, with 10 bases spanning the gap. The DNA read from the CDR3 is TGCAGTGCTAGAGAGCCCCTCAGGTACGAG. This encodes CSAREPLRYE. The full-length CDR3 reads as CSAREPLRYEQYF.

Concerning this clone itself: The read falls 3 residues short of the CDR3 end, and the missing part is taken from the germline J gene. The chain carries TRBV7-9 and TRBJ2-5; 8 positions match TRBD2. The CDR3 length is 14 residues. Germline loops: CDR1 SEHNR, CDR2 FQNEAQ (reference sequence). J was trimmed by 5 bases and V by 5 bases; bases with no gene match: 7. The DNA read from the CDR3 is TGTGCCAGCAGCCTCGGGACTAGTTCGGAGACC. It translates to CASSLGTSSET. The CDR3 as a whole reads CASSLGTSSETQYF.

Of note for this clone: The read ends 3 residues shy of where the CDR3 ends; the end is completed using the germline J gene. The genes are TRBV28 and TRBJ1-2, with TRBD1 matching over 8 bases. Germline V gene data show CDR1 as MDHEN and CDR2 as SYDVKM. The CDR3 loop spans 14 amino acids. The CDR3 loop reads CASSRPGQDFFYTF. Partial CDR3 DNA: TGTGCCAGCAGCCGACCGGGACAGGACTTCTTT.